This T cell receptor beta chain was documented in a study of PD-L1 blockade in urothelial cancer. In the study overall: Investigators checked blood 3 weeks (second dose) and 6 weeks after treatment start. Regarding the study as a whole: In blood at 3 weeks, tumor-associated clones expanded more among patients with durable benefit.

Regarding this clone: Its target is not known.

Produced via immunoSEQ multiplex PCR; TCRdb's table is partial and in-frame only. The sample lists about 39,000 clones, more than 80% seen once, with roughly a tenth in the top ten. Time point defined: peripheral blood 6 weeks after treatment start. Metastatic or locally advanced urothelial carcinoma was present in the patients. Patients yielded 1 to 8 samples each, pretreatment and on-treatment. The input for sequencing was PBMCs, taken around atezolizumab (anti-PD-L1) treatment. The source of this sequence is a man aged 40-49 years with urothelial cancer.

The CDR3 reads CSALRGGDTYGYTF. CDR3 DNA: TGCAGCGCCTTAAGGGGAGGGGATACCTATGGCTACACCTTC. The chain employs TRBV29-1 and TRBJ1-2, with a possible D match to TRBD1 (5 bases). CDR1 and CDR2 (germline): SQVTM, ANQGSEA. V was clipped by 7 bases and J by 4 bases, with 19 bases between them. The CDR3 contains 14 residues.